Detailed here is one T cell receptor (beta chain). Its antigen is currently unknown. Molecular barcoding with unique molecular identifiers was used for the TCRbeta library. TCRdb reanalysed the PCR reads using MiXCR and keeps one entry per CDR3 protein. The repertoire includes around 500,000 distinct CDR3 sequences, under 25% of them detected once, and about 14% sits in the top ten. V was clipped by 6 bases and J by 5 bases, with 13 bases between them. The CDR3 extends over 14 amino acids. CDR1 and CDR2 (germline): MNHNS, SASEGT. These data are taken from a study of T-cell reconstitution after alpha-beta-depleted transplantation in children. Findings and limits, study-wide: Hyperexpanded clones declined; after one year, newly produced T cells mostly supplied diversity. After transplant, at about two months, alpha-beta T cells were reportedly derived from several hundred expanded graft clones. Recipient T cells and thymic progenitors that survived gave rise to the high TCRbeta diversity observed at day 60 in some patients.

This clonotype was sampled from a boy in the first two years of life who had a stem cell transplant for acute myeloid leukemia, so the T cells may come from the graft donor. The rearrangement uses TRBV6-1 and TRBJ2-2; D gene ambiguous. Here the sequenced sample was PBMCs, mostly from graft donor cells, taken 360 days after TCRalphabeta/CD19-depleted stem cell transplant. DNA for the CDR3: TGTGCCAGCAGCCCCCCGACATTGACCGGGGAGCTGTTTTTT. Its protein product is CASSPPTLTGELFF.